This T cell receptor (beta chain) was sequenced in a study of OX40 agonist ivuxolimab in advanced cancers. Study-level findings and limits: Part of the nonresponder group also had normalized T-cell clonal expansion that was low.

About this clone itself: The antigen is not known.

Germline assignment: CDR1 SGHNT and CDR2 YYREEE (reference sequence). CDR3 length equals 16 residues. V lost 1 base and J 1 base, leaving 11 bases between the germline ends. Clones were sequenced by immunoSEQ multiplex PCR, and TCRdb holds only the in-frame ones, with some missing. The repertoire holds some 59,000 clones, less than 95% seen once, with around 9.3% in the top ten. Sequenced here: CD4+ or CD8+ T cells sorted from blood, sampled in a trial of the OX40 agonist ivuxolimab. The receptor comes from an adult with an advanced solid tumor such as melanoma, head and neck, liver or kidney cancer. The chain joins TRBV5-4 to TRBJ2-2, with a tentative D call TRBD1 (5 bases). This CDR3 reads CASSLPPQGNTGELFF. The CDR3 bases are TGTGCCAGCAGCTTGCCCCCCCAGGGGAACACCGGGGAGCTGTTTTTT.